The T cell receptor beta chain under discussion was sequenced for a study of tissue T cells after allogeneic stem cell transplantation. Across the whole study: Several unmodified and three CD34-selected T-cell-depleted grafts went to graft-versus-host disease patients. Study-wide results and limits: Alloreactivity or antigen specificity of tissue TCRs was not determined; some clones might be host cells. Across patients, clones rarely overlapped, yet motif clusters were shared tissue-specifically. Anatomically similar tissues had similar TCR repertoires within each patient.

Trimming cost V 5 bases and J 6 bases, with 7 bases left between them. The germline V gene has CDR1 SGHTA and CDR2 FQGNSA. The CDR3 sequence is 11 residues long. The data were produced by immunoSEQ multiplex PCR, yet TCRdb's version contains in-frame clones alone and is incomplete. The sample carries around 500 clones, about three fifths recorded once. Concerning this clone itself: What it binds is unknown.

The specimen was lymph node tissue, collected at autopsy. The source is a female patient between 40 and 69 years old with steroid-refractory graft-versus-host disease after an allogeneic stem cell transplant. Some T cells may be supplied by the graft donor. The rearrangement links TRBV7-2 to TRBJ2-5; D is undetermined. The CDR3 DNA sequence: TGTGCCAGCAGCGTATTAAAGACCCAGTACTTC. Its protein product is CASSVLKTQYF.